Following are 15 T cell receptor beta chains from one sample sequenced in a study of T cells after yellow fever vaccination. TCRdb ran MiXCR on the 5' RACE reads and lists one entry per CDR3 protein. This sample has fewer than 400,000 distinct CDR3 sequences, with around 6.4% found just once. The sample here was PBMCs, taken 5 days after the yellow fever booster vaccination. The receptor set was obtained from a man aged 25-40 years who received the YFV17D yellow fever vaccine.

This chain joins TRBV15 and TRBJ1-4; D possibly corresponds to TRBD1 (6 bases). The V and J ends lost 8 bases and 6 bases respectively, with 13 bases between them. Germline-derived CDR1 and CDR2 are LNHNV and YYDKDF (reference sequence). This CDR3 is built from 13 residues. The CDR3 loop reads CATFGTLDEKLFF. The CDR3 DNA follows: TGTGCCACCTTCGGGACACTTGATGAAAAACTGTTTTTT.

This clonotype was observed a few times. The CDR3 DNA follows: TGTGCCAGCAGCCTCGTAATGAGGGGGGAGCAGTACTTC. Translation: CASSLVMRGEQYF. The genes are TRBV28 and TRBJ2-7, with TRBD1 as a possible D gene (6 bases). CDR1 and CDR2 from the germline V gene are MDHEN and SYDVKM. This CDR3 is 13 amino acids long. Deletions cut 6 bases from V and 7 bases from J, with 16 bases between.

This clonotype was seen ten or more times. The chain has TRBV4-3 and TRBJ1-2; the D is unclear. The CDR3 consists of 12 residues. The germline gives CDR1 LGHNA, CDR2 YSLEER. Trimming took off 1 base at V and 8 bases at J, with 8 bases between the two ends. In DNA form, the CDR3 reads TGCGCCAGCAGCCAAGGCTTAGGAGGCTACACCTTC. Translating it yields CASSQGLGGYTF.

This clonotype was picked up many times. The rearrangement uses TRBV5-5 and TRBJ2-1, with D unresolved. V was trimmed by 4 bases and J by 0 bases, leaving 14 bases between them. Germline assignment: CDR1 SGHKS and CDR2 YYEKEE (reference sequence). CDR3 length equals 16 residues. The CDR3 nucleotides are TGTGCCAGCAGCCTGATTAAGACGAGCTCCTACAATGAGCAGTTCTTC. Its protein is CASSLIKTSSYNEQFF.

This clonotype appeared many times. The chain employs TRBV7-2 and TRBJ2-1, with TRBD2 identical over 8 bases. Looked up from germline, CDR1 is SGHTA and CDR2 is FQGNSA. Losses at the gene ends were 2 bases for V and 0 bases for J; bases not matched to a gene: 6. CDR3 size: 17 residues. The CDR3 nucleotides are TGTGCCAGCAGCTTAAGCGGCGGGGGGAGCTCCTACAATGAGCAGTTCTTC. It translates to CASSLSGGGSSYNEQFF.

The rearrangement joins TRBV20-1 to TRBJ2-7, with no clear D. V was trimmed by 1 base and J by 6 bases, leaving 13 bases between them. This CDR3 is 13 amino acids long. The germline CDR1 and CDR2 sequences are DFQATT and SNEGSKA (reference sequence). The CDR3 reads CSARVIVGGEQYF. CDR3 nucleotide sequence: TGCAGTGCTAGAGTTATCGTTGGTGGCGAGCAGTACTTC.

This clonotype was counted at least ten times. V and J are TRBV11-2 and TRBJ2-7, with no clear D. Germline V CDR1 and CDR2: SGHAT, FQNNGV. The CDR3 loop spans 19 amino acids. V was trimmed by 5 bases and J by 4 bases, leaving 30 bases between them. The CDR3 DNA follows: TGTGCCAGCAGCCTCCGGGCCCCCCTCCCTGCTGGTCGTGGTTACGAGCAGTACTTC. Its translation is CASSLRAPLPAGRGYEQYF.

This clonotype was found many times. The chain couples TRBV15 to TRBJ2-5; D is possibly TRBD2 (6 bases). Per germline, CDR1 LNHNV and CDR2 YYDKDF (reference sequence). This CDR3 is built from 14 residues. V was shortened by 5 bases and J by 1 base, with 11 bases between the two germline ends. CDR3 bases: TGTGCCACCAGCTCCGGGACTTTCCAAGAGACCCAGTACTTC. Translated, it gives CATSSGTFQETQYF.

This clonotype has just a few counts. This sequence joins TRBV28 and TRBJ1-5, with D maybe TRBD1 (6 bases). This CDR3 contains 16 residues. CDR1 is MDHEN, CDR2 SYDVKM, per germline. Trimming pared 6 bases from V and 1 base from J, leaving 16 bases between. The CDR3 reads CASREQGKASNQPQHF. CDR3 bases: TGTGCCAGCAGGGAACAGGGTAAAGCAAGCAATCAGCCCCAGCATTTT.

This clonotype was counted a few times. The CDR3 region has the DNA TGTGCCAGCAGCCCCGCCGGGACTAGAACCTACGAGCAGTACTTC. Amino acids: CASSPAGTRTYEQYF. The chain recombines TRBV7-2 with TRBJ2-7, with 8 bases that match TRBD2. V was pared by 5 bases and J by 2 bases, with 8 bases of the junction left unmatched. Per the germline V gene, CDR1 is SGHTA and CDR2 is FQGNSA. The CDR3 is 15 residues long.

To note about this clonotype: A single base is all that separates this from a far larger clone, so a read error is likely. The genes are TRBV7-3 and TRBJ2-2; D tentatively fits TRBD1 or TRBD2 (5 bases each). The V end lost 3 bases, the J end lost 1 base, and 9 bases lay between the germline ends. The CDR3 runs to 15 residues. From germline, CDR1 is SGHTA and CDR2 FQGTGA. The CDR3 DNA reads TGTGCCAGCAGCTTGGGACGGGGGAACACCGGGGAGCTGTTTTTT. This gives the protein CASSLGRGNTGELFF.

At least ten counts were recorded for this clonotype. The chain links TRBV28 to TRBJ2-5; D is unclear. V lost 3 bases and J 1 base, leaving 9 bases between the germline ends. CDR1 is MDHEN and CDR2 is SYDVKM in the germline V gene. This CDR3 region has 14 residues. CDR3 loop: CASSFGQFQETQYF. CDR3 coding DNA: TGTGCCAGCAGTTTCGGCCAATTCCAAGAGACCCAGTACTTC.

A word on this clonotype: A much larger clone differs from this one at a single base, so this may be a read error. The V and J genes are TRBV5-5 and TRBJ2-2; possibly TRBD2 for D (5 bases). The CDR3 spans 13 residues. The germline CDR1 and CDR2 sequences are SGHKS and YYEKEE (reference sequence). CDR3 coding DNA: TGTGCCAGCAGCGCCCGGGTTTCCGGGGAGCTGGTTTTT. This gives the protein CASSARVSGELVF.

The CDR3 DNA is TGCAGCGTTGAAATCGGATGGACAGCTTTGGGCAATGAGCAGTTCTTC. This encodes CSVEIGWTALGNEQFF. The chain couples TRBV29-1 to TRBJ2-1; tentatively, D is TRBD1 (6 bases). CDR1 and CDR2 (germline): SQVTM, ANQGSEA. The length of the CDR3 is 16 residues. V was clipped by 2 bases and J by 6 bases, with 20 bases between them.

This clonotype was seen at least ten times. This rearrangement joins TRBV10-3 to TRBJ1-1, with D maybe TRBD1 (5 bases). From germline, CDR1 is ENHRY and CDR2 SYGVKD. The CDR3 spans 13 residues. V gave up 7 bases and J gave up 5 bases, with 14 bases separating them. CDR3 loop: CAIMGDRGTEAFF. As DNA, the CDR3 is TGTGCCATCATGGGGGATAGAGGGACTGAAGCTTTCTTT.